These 12 T cell receptor beta chains originate from one sample sequenced in a study of CD8 T cells in Susac syndrome. RNA amounts of roughly 0.45 to 1 ug underwent reverse transcription with random hexamers. From the immunoSEQ multiplex PCR reads, TCRdb called clonotypes with MiXCR, one entry per CDR3 protein. Of around 280,000 distinct CDR3 sequences in the sample, roughly nine tenths were seen once. Sequencing input: CD4+ T cells from PBMCs. The receptors come from a human donor with multiple sclerosis.

The CDR3 spells CASKGGEDEQFF. CDR3 coding DNA: TGTGCCAGCAAGGGAGGGGAGGATGAGCAGTTCTTC. The rearrangement links TRBV2 to TRBJ2-1; 7 bases match TRBD2. The CDR3 covers 12 residues. Germline V lookup: CDR1 SNHLY, CDR2 FYNNEI. J lost 8 bases, V lost 7 bases, and 5 bases had no gene match.

J is TRBJ2-1 and V is TRBV20-1; tentatively, D is TRBD2 (5 bases). V dropped 3 bases and J dropped 0 bases, with 9 bases sitting between them. The CDR3 covers 14 residues. Germline CDR1 DFQATT, CDR2 SNEGSKA (reference sequence). CDR3 in amino acids: CSASRGSSYNEQFF. The CDR3 region has the DNA TGCAGTGCTAGTCGTGGGAGCTCCTACAATGAGCAGTTCTTC.

This clonotype was counted a single time. The chain uses TRBV5-1 and TRBJ2-5, with no clear D. V lost 0 bases and J 7 bases, leaving 10 bases between the germline ends. The CDR3 totals 13 residues. The germline CDR1 and CDR2 sequences are SGHRS and YFSETQ. CDR3 nucleotides: TGCGCCAGCAGCTTGGATAACTCCGTGACCCAGTACTTC. Translating it yields CASSLDNSVTQYF.

V usage is TRBV20-1 and J usage is TRBJ1-3; maybe TRBD1 (5 bases). The germline V gene encodes CDR1 DFQATT and CDR2 SNEGSKA (reference sequence). The ends were cut back, 6 bases at V and 0 bases at J, with 9 bases in the middle. The CDR3 is made up of 13 amino acids. The CDR3 sequence: CSAVGTSGNTIYF. CDR3 in DNA: TGCAGTGCGGTGGGGACCTCTGGAAACACCATATATTTT.

V usage is TRBV12-3 or TRBV12-4 and J usage is TRBJ2-3; TRBD2 aligns across 8 bases. V shed 7 bases and J 4 bases; nucleotides not matched to a gene: 10. The CDR3 contains 15 residues. The CDR3 reads CASTRAGAGADTQYF. The CDR3, as DNA: TGTGCCAGCACCCGAGCGGGAGCGGGTGCAGATACGCAGTATTTT.

This sequence joins TRBV30 and TRBJ1-1; D gene unclear. The germline V gene has CDR1 GTSNPN and CDR2 SVGIG (reference sequence). V was trimmed by 4 bases and J by 0 bases, leaving 6 bases between them. The CDR3 is made up of 12 amino acids. CDR3 region: CAWTGLNTEAFF. As DNA, the CDR3 is TGTGCCTGGACGGGCCTGAACACTGAAGCTTTCTTT.

The chain carries TRBV20-1 and TRBJ2-1; possible D gene TRBD1, 6 bases. The CDR3 is 15 amino acids. Trimming removed 5 bases from V and 7 bases from J, with 21 bases in between. CDR1 and CDR2 (germline): DFQATT, SNEGSKA (reference sequence). CDR3 DNA sequence: TGCAGTGCTGGGGGAAGGGGGACCGAGAGGAATGAGCAGTTCTTC. This gives the protein CSAGGRGTERNEQFF.

The chain has TRBV30 and TRBJ2-3; TRBD2 agrees at 11 bases. Germline trimming cut 2 bases from V and 4 bases from J; bases unmatched to any gene: 14. This CDR3 has 18 residues. Per germline, CDR1 GTSNPN and CDR2 SVGIG (reference sequence). This CDR3 reads CAWSPKGLAGGLPDTQYF. The CDR3 bases are TGTGCCTGGAGTCCCAAGGGGCTAGCGGGAGGCCTACCAGATACGCAGTATTTT.

This chain joins TRBV27 and TRBJ1-4, with TRBD1 as a possible D gene (5 bases). The CDR3 is made up of 15 amino acids. V lost 4 bases and J lost 7, with 16 bases in between. Germline V lookup: CDR1 MNHEY, CDR2 SMNVEV (reference sequence). The CDR3 coding sequence is TGTGCCAGCAGTTCCACGTGGGGGGGGAGTGAAAAACTGTTTTTT. Translation gives CASSSTWGGSEKLFF.

The chain carries TRBV6-5 and TRBJ2-7; D unresolved. CDR1 and CDR2 (germline): MNHEY, SVGAGI. The germline V and J ends were trimmed by 5 bases and 4 bases, with 15 bases remaining between them. The CDR3 has 14 residues. As DNA, the CDR3 is TGTGCCAGCAGTCAAGCCGCCCTAGGGTACGAGCAGTACTTC. Protein: CASSQAALGYEQYF.

This clonotype occurred once. The chain carries TRBV19 and TRBJ2-1; 11 nucleotides line up with TRBD2. The germline CDR1 and CDR2 sequences are LNHDA and SQIVND (reference sequence). The CDR3 is 14 residues long. The J segment lost 9 bases and the V segment lost 4 bases, leaving 5 bases of the junction unmatched. CDR3 sequence (DNA): TGTGCCAGTAGTAATAGCGGGAGGGCCTCTGAGCAGTTCTTC. Translated: CASSNSGRASEQFF.

The table lists this clonotype with a count of one. V usage is TRBV18 and J usage is TRBJ1-1, with TRBD1 as a possible D gene (6 bases). Trimming took 10 bases from V and 0 from J, leaving 12 bases between them. The germline gives CDR1 KGHSH, CDR2 LQKENI. The CDR3 spans 13 residues. The CDR3 DNA follows: TGTGCCACCCGACAGGCGCTGAACACTGAAGCTTTCTTT. This translates into CATRQALNTEAFF. Full variable domain (remainder filled in from reference TRBV18 and TRBJ1-1): NAGVMQNPRHLVRRRGQEARLRCSPMKGHSHVYWYRQLPEEGLKFMVYLQKENIIDESGMPKERFSAEFPKEGPSILRIQQVVRGDSAAYFCATRQALNTEAFFGQGTRLTVV.